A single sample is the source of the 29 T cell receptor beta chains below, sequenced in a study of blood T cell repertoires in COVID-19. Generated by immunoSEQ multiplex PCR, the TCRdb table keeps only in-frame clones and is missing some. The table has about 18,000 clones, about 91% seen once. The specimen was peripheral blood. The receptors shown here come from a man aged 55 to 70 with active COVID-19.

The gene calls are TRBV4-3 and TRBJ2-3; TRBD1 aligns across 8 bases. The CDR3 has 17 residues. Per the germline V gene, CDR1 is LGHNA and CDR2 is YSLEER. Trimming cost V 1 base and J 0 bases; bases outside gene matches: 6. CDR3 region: CASSQAPGQESTDTQYF. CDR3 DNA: TGCGCCAGCAGCCAAGCTCCGGGACAGGAAAGCACAGATACGCAGTATTTT.

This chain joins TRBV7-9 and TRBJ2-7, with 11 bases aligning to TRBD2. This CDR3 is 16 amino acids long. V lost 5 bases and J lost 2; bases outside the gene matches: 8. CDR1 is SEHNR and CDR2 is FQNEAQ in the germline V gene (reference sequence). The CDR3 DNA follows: TGTGCCAGCAGCATTAGCGGGAGGGCCGTAACCTACGAGCAGTACTTC. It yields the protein CASSISGRAVTYEQYF.

The CDR3 nucleotides are TGTGCCAGCAGCCGGGCTGACGGCCCCCGAGAGACCCAGTACTTC. It translates to CASSRADGPRETQYF. The rearrangement links TRBV3-1 (or the pseudogene TRBV3-2) to TRBJ2-5; D gene unclear. The CDR3 totals 15 residues. Trimming pared 4 bases from V and 4 bases from J, leaving 16 bases between. Germline-derived CDR1 and CDR2 are LGHDT and YNNKEL (reference sequence).

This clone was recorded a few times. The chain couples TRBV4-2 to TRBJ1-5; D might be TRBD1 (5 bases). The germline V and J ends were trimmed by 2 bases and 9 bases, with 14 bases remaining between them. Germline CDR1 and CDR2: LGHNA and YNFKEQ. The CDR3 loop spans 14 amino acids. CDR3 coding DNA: TGTGCCAGCAGCCAAATTAGGATGGGGGGGCCCCAGCATTTT. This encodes CASSQIRMGGPQHF.

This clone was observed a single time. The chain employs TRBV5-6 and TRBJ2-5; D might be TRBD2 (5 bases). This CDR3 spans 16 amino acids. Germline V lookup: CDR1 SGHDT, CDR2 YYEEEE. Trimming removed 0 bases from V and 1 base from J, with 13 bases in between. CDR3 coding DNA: TGTGCCAGCAGCTTGGGGCTTTCGAGGGCCCAAGAGACCCAGTACTTC. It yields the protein CASSLGLSRAQETQYF. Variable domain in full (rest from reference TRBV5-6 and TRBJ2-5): DAGVTQSPTHLIKTRGQQVTLRCSPKSGHDTVSWYQQALGQGPQFIFQYYEEEERQRGNFPDRFSGHQFPNYSSELNVNALLLGDSALYLCASSLGLSRAQETQYFGPGTRLLVL.

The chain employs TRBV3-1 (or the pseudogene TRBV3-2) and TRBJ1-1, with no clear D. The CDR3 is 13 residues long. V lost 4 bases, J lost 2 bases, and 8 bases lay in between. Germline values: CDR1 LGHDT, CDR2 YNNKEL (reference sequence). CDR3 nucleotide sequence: TGTGCCAGCAGCCCACCCAGAAACACTGAAGCTTTCTTT. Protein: CASSPPRNTEAFF.

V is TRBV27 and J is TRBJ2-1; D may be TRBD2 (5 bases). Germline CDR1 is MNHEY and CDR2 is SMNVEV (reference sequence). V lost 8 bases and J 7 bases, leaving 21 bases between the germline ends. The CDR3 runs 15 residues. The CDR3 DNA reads TGTGCCAGCCATGCGTTTTTCGCGGGTCTAAATGAGCAGTTCTTC. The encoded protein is CASHAFFAGLNEQFF.

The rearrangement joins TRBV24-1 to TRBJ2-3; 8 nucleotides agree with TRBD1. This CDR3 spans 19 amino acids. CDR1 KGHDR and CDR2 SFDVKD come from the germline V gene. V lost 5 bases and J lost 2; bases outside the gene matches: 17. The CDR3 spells CATSGRRGQGTPTTDTQYF. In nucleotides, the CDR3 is TGTGCCACCAGTGGCCGGCGAGGACAGGGAACCCCTACCACAGATACGCAGTATTTT.

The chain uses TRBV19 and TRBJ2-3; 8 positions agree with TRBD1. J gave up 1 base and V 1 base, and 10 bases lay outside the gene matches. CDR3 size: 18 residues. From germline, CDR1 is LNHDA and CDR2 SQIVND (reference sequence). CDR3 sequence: CASSIAPRGRWGTDTQYF. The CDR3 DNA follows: TGTGCCAGTAGTATAGCCCCCAGGGGGCGATGGGGCACAGATACGCAGTATTTT.

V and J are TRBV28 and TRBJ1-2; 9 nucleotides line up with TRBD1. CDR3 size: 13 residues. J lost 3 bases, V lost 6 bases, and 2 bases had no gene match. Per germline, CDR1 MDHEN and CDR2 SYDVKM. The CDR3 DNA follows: TGTGCCAGCAGGACAGGGGGGCACTATGGCTACACCTTC. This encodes CASRTGGHYGYTF.

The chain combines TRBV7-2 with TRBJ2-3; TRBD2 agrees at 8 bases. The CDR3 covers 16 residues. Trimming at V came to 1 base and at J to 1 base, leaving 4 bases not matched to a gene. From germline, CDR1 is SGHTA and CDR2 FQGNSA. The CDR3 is CASSLVPGRGTDTQYF. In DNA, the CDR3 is TGTGCCAGCAGCTTAGTCCCCGGGAGGGGCACAGATACGCAGTATTTT.

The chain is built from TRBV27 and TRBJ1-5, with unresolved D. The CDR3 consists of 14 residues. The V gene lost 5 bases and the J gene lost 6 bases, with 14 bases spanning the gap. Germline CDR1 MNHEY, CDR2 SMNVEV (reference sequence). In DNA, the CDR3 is TGTGCCAGCAGTCCTCTTTCGCGGGGTCAGCCCCAGCATTTT. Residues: CASSPLSRGQPQHF.

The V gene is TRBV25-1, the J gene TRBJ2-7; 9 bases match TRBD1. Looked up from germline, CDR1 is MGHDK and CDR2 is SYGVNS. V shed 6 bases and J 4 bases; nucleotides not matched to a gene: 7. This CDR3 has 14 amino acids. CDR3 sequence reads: CASRRQGGSYEQYF. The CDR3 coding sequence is TGTGCCAGCAGGAGACAGGGGGGATCTTACGAGCAGTACTTC.

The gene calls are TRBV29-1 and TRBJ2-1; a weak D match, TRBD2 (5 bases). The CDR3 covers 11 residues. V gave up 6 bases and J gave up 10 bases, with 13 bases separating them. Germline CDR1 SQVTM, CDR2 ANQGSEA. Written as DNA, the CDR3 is TGCAGCGTCACGACTAAGCTCGAGCAGTTCTTC. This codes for CSVTTKLEQFF.

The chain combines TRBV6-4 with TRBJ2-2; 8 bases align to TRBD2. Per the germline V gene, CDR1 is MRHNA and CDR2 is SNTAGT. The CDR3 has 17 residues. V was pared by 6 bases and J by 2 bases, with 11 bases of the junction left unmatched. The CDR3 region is CASSRRGLAGNTGELFF. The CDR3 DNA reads TGTGCCAGCAGCCGCCGTGGGCTAGCGGGTAACACCGGGGAGCTGTTTTTT.

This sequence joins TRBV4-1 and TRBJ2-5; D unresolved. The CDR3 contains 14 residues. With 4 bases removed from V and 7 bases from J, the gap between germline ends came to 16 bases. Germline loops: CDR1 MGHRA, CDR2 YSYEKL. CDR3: CASSLGFAGGTQYF. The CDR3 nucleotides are TGCGCCAGCAGCCTGGGCTTCGCCGGTGGGACCCAGTACTTC.

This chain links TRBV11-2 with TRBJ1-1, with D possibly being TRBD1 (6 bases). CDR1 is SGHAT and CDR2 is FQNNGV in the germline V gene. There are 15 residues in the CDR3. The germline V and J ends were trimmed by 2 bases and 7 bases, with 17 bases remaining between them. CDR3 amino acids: CASSLWVGEQGEAFF. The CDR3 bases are TGTGCCAGCAGCTTATGGGTAGGCGAACAGGGTGAAGCTTTCTTT.

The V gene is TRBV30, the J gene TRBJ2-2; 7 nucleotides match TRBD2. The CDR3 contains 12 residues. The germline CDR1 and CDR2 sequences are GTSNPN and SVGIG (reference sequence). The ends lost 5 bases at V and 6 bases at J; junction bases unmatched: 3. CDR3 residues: CAWAGLAGELFF. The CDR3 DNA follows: TGTGCCTGGGCAGGACTAGCCGGGGAGCTGTTTTTT.

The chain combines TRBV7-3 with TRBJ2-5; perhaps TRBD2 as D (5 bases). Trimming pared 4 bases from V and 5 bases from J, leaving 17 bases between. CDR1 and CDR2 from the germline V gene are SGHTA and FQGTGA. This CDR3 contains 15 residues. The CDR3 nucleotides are TGTGCCAGCAGCTCCGGACTGAGCCGTATGGAGACCCAGTACTTC. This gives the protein CASSSGLSRMETQYF.

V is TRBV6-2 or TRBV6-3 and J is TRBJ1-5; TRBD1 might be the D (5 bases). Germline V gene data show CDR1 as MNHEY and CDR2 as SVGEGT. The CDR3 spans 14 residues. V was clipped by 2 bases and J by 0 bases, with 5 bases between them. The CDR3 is CASSYGASNQPQHF. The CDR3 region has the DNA TGTGCCAGCAGTTACGGGGCTAGCAATCAGCCCCAGCATTTT.

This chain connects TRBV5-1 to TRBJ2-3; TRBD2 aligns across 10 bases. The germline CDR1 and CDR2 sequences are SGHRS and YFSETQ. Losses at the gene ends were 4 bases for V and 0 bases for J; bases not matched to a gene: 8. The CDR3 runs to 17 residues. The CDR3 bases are TGCGCCAGCAGCCGCGGACTAGCGGACGTTAGCACAGATACGCAGTATTTT. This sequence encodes CASSRGLADVSTDTQYF.

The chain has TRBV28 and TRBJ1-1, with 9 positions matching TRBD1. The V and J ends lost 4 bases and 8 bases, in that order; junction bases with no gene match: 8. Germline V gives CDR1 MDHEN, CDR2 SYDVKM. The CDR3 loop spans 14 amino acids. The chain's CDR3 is CASSWGQGIFEAFF. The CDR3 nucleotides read TGTGCCAGCAGTTGGGGACAGGGTATCTTCGAAGCTTTCTTT.

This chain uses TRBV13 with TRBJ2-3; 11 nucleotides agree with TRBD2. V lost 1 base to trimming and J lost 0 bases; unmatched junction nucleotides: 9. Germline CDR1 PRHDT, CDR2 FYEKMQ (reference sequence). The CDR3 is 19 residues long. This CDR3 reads CASSLAVTSGVSSTDTQYF. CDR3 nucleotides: TGTGCCAGCAGCTTAGCCGTGACTAGCGGGGTCTCTAGCACAGATACGCAGTATTTT.

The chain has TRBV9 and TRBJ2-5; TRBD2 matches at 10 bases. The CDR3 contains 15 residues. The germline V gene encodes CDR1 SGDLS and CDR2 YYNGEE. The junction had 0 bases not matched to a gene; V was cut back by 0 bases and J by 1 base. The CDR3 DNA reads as TGTGCCAGCAGCGTAGCTAGCGGGGGCCAAGAGACCCAGTACTTC. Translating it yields CASSVASGGQETQYF.

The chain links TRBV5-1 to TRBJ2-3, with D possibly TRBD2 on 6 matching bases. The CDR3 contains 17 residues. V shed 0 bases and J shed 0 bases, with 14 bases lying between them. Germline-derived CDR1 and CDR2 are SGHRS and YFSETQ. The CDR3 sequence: CASSLVPSVTSTDTQYF. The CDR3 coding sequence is TGCGCCAGCAGCTTGGTTCCTAGCGTTACTAGCACAGATACGCAGTATTTT.

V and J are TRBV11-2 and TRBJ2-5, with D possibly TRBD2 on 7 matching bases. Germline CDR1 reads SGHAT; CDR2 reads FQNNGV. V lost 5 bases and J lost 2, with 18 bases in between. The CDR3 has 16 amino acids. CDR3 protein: CASSVSGGRGQETQYF. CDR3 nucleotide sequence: TGTGCCAGCAGCGTCTCGGGGGGCCGGGGACAAGAGACCCAGTACTTC.

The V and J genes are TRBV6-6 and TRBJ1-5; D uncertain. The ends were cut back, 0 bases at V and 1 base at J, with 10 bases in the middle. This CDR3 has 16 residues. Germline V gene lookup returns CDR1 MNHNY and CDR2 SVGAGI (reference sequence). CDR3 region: CASSYSTGRSNQPQHF. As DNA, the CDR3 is TGTGCCAGCAGTTACTCGACTGGTAGAAGCAATCAGCCCCAGCATTTT.

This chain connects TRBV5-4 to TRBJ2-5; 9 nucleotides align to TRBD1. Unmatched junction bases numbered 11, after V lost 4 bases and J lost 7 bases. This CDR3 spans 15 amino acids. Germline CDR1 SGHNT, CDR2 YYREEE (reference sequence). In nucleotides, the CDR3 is TGTGCCAGCAGCCGTAGGGACAGGGTGTTGGGGACCCAGTACTTC. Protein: CASSRRDRVLGTQYF.

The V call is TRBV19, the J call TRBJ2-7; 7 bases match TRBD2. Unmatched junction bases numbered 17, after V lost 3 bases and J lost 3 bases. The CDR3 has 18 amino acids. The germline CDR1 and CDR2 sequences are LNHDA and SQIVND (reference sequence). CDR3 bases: TGTGCCAGTAGTATCTTCCCGACCCCGGGGGGACTGCGCTACGAGCAGTACTTC. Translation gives CASSIFPTPGGLRYEQYF.